A selection of T cell receptor beta chains follows, all from one sample in a study of shared clonotypes between healthy human individuals. Assay used: immunoSEQ multiplex PCR; TCRdb lists only in-frame clones, some missing. The sample holds 730,000 or so clones, more than 70% seen once. Sample: memory CD4+ T cells sorted from blood. The source of these receptors is a woman in her 30s in good health. CDR3s include the opening cysteine and the closing phenylalanine or tryptophan. Fields, in order: V gene, D gene, J gene, clone size, CDR3 protein, CDR3 DNA. A D gene is named only where the DNA matches it firmly. A clone size is listed for some rows: how often the clone was seen (once, few, many), or a class if it is expanded.

>TRBV10-2|.|TRBJ2-2|.
CASSGGSGELFF
TGCGCCAGCAGTGGGGGGTCCGGGGAGCTGTTTTTT
>TRBV18|.|TRBJ2-7|.
CASSPTDTAYEQYF
TGTGCCAGCTCACCAACGGACACGGCCTACGAGCAGTACTTC
>TRBV29-1|.|TRBJ2-7|.
CSAGDGRLNEQYF
TGCAGCGCCGGGGACGGACGTCTCAACGAGCAGTACTTC
>TRBV6-6|TRBD2|TRBJ2-7|.
CASSYPQRDYEQYF
TGTGCCAGCAGTTACCCGCAGCGGGATTACGAGCAGTACTTC
>TRBV6-7|TRBD2|TRBJ2-7|.
CASSSGGRAYEQYF
TGTGCCAGCAGCTCAGGCGGGAGGGCCTACGAGCAGTACTTC
>TRBV10-3|TRBD1|TRBJ1-1|few
CAISESMGRGLAFF
TGTGCCATCAGTGAGTCGATGGGCAGGGGGCTAGCTTTCTTT
>TRBV15|TRBD1|TRBJ2-3|.
CATSRGQGTDTQYF
TGTGCCACCAGCAGGGGACAGGGCACAGATACGCAGTATTTT
>TRBV5-4|TRBD1|TRBJ2-1|.
CASSFPDRGGEQFF
TGTGCCAGCAGCTTTCCGGACAGGGGCGGTGAGCAGTTCTTC
>TRBV29-1|.|TRBJ1-2|once
CSVEVGAGNYGYTF
TGCAGCGTTGAAGTAGGGGCGGGGAACTATGGCTACACCTTC
>TRBV25-1|.|TRBJ2-5|.
CASSESKEGAGETQYF
TGTGCCAGCAGTGAATCAAAGGAGGGGGCCGGGGAGACCCAGTACTTC
>TRBV28|.|TRBJ2-7|.
CASSLPLPPGRAVYEQYF
TGTGCCAGCAGTTTACCCTTACCCCCCGGTAGAGCTGTCTACGAGCAGTACTTC
>TRBV28|.|TRBJ1-1|.
CASSLDSLSNTEAFF
TGTGCCAGCAGTTTGGATAGTTTGTCGAACACTGAAGCTTTCTTT
>TRBV19|TRBD2|TRBJ2-5|.
CASSPFPLLAGVGETQYF
TGTGCCAGTAGTCCCTTTCCTTTACTAGCGGGAGTGGGGGAGACCCAGTACTTC
>TRBV7-2|TRBD1|TRBJ1-1|.
CASSLTGVNTEAFF
TGTGCCAGCAGCTTGACAGGGGTGAACACTGAAGCTTTCTTT
>TRBV15|.|TRBJ1-5|once
CATSRGGRPNQPQHF
TGTGCCACCAGCAGGGGCGGACGGCCCAATCAGCCCCAGCATTTT
>TRBV28|.|TRBJ2-7|.
CASSLDPDSSYEQYF
TGTGCCAGCAGTTTAGACCCAGACAGCTCCTACGAGCAGTACTTC
>TRBV2|TRBD1|TRBJ1-6|.
CASSGDSDNSPLHF
TGTGCCAGCAGTGGGGACAGTGATAATTCACCCCTCCACTTT
>TRBV27|TRBD1|TRBJ1-5|.
CASTPGTGNQPQHF
TGTGCCAGCACACCCGGGACAGGCAATCAGCCCCAGCATTTT
>TRBV29-1|TRBD2|TRBJ2-7|.
CSVGGRGREQYF
TGCAGCGTTGGCGGGAGGGGACGCGAGCAGTACTTC
>TRBV6-5|.|TRBJ1-2|.
CASSYSPGSGYTF
TGTGCCAGCAGTTACTCTCCAGGGAGCGGCTACACCTTC
>TRBV27|TRBD1|TRBJ2-2|.
CASSFRGLRTGELFF
TGTGCCAGCAGTTTCAGGGGGCTGCGCACCGGGGAGCTGTTTTTT
>TRBV4-1|TRBD2|TRBJ2-1|.
CASSQGRTSGINEQFF
TGCGCCAGCAGCCAAGGAAGGACTAGCGGGATAAATGAGCAGTTCTTC
>TRBV25-1|TRBD2|TRBJ2-7|few
CASSERAGGPDEQYF
TGTGCCAGCAGTGAGAGGGCGGGAGGGCCAGACGAGCAGTACTTC
>TRBV18|TRBD1|TRBJ2-5|.
CASSPLGQGESDQYF
TGTGCCAGCTCACCCCTCGGACAGGGAGAAAGCGACCAGTACTTC
>TRBV10-1|TRBD1|TRBJ2-7|.
CASSPAGTGAYEQYF
TGCGCCAGCAGTCCAGCCGGGACAGGGGCTTACGAGCAGTACTTC
>TRBV19|.|TRBJ1-5|few
CASSRTGDQPQHF
TGTGCCAGTAGCAGGACGGGAGATCAGCCCCAGCATTTT
>TRBV30|TRBD1|TRBJ1-5|.
CAWTKGQGIGQPQHF
TGTGCCTGGACCAAGGGACAGGGGATCGGTCAGCCCCAGCATTTT
>TRBV19|TRBD2|TRBJ2-1|.
CASSHPGGREQFF
TGTGCCAGTAGTCATCCGGGAGGGCGTGAGCAGTTCTTC
>TRBV10-3|TRBD2|TRBJ2-7|few
CAIRRLAGGYEQYF
TGTGCCATCAGGAGACTAGCGGGAGGTTACGAGCAGTACTTC
>TRBV5-1|.|TRBJ2-5|.
CASSLATSQETQYF
TGCGCCAGCAGCTTGGCTACAAGCCAAGAGACCCAGTACTTC
>TRBV7-9|.|TRBJ1-1|.
CASSFEGHLNTEAFF
TGTGCCAGCAGCTTTGAGGGACATTTGAACACTGAAGCTTTCTTT
>TRBV18|.|TRBJ2-3|.
CASGTSTDTQYF
TGTGCCAGCGGCACGAGCACAGATACGCAGTATTTT
>TRBV28|.|TRBJ1-1|many
CASRKHRARGNTEAFF
TGTGCCAGCAGAAAACACAGGGCCCGAGGGAACACTGAAGCTTTCTTT
>TRBV19|TRBD1|TRBJ1-5|.
CASSTTGGGQPQHF
TGTGCCAGTAGTACGACAGGGGGAGGTCAGCCCCAGCATTTT
>TRBV7-9|.|TRBJ1-1|.
CASSLPGHKNTEAFF
TGTGCCAGCAGCCTCCCGGGACATAAGAACACTGAAGCTTTCTTT
>TRBV27|.|TRBJ1-2|.
CASRRDGVGTYGYTF
TGTGCCAGCAGAAGAGACGGGGTCGGGACATATGGCTACACCTTC
>TRBV5-1|TRBD1|TRBJ1-6|.
CASRSVQGTSSPLHF
TGCGCCAGCAGGAGTGTACAGGGGACAAGTTCACCCCTCCACTTT
>TRBV9|TRBD1|TRBJ2-3|.
CASSVAGQGGMDTQYF
TGTGCCAGCAGCGTAGCTGGACAGGGAGGTATGGATACGCAGTATTTT
>TRBV5-1|.|TRBJ2-5|.
CASSLDRVTETQYF
TGCGCCAGCAGCCTTGATCGGGTCACTGAGACCCAGTACTTC
>TRBV11-2|TRBD2|TRBJ2-3|once
CASSLAGLATDTQYF
TGTGCCAGCAGCTTAGCTGGACTAGCAACAGATACGCAGTATTTT
>TRBV7-9|TRBD2|TRBJ2-4|once
CASSLAWEGLGVIQYF
TGTGCCAGCAGCTTAGCGTGGGAGGGACTAGGTGTCATTCAGTACTTC
>TRBV6-1|TRBD1|TRBJ2-7|.
CASSVSWDSISEQYF
TGTGCCAGCAGTGTCTCGTGGGACAGTATTAGCGAGCAGTACTTC